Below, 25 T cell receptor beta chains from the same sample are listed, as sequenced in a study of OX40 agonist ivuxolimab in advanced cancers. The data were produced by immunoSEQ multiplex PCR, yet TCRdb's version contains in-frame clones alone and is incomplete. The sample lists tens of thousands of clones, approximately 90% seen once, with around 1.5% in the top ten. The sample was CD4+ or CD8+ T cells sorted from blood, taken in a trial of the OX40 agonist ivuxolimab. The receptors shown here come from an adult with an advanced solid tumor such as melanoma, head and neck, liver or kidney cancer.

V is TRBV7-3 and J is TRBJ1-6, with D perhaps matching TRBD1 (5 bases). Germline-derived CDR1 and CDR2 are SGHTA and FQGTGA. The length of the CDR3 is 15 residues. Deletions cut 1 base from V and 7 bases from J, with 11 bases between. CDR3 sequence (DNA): TGTGCCAGCAGCTTAAGGCCCGGGACGAATTCACCCCTCCACTTT. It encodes CASSLRPGTNSPLHF.

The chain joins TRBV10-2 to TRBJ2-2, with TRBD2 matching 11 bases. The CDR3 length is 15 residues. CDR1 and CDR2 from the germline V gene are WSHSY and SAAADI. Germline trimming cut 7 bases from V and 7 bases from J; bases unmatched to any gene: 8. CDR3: CASNPVAGGIGELFF. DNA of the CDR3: TGCGCCAGCAATCCCGTAGCGGGGGGGATCGGGGAGCTGTTTTTT.

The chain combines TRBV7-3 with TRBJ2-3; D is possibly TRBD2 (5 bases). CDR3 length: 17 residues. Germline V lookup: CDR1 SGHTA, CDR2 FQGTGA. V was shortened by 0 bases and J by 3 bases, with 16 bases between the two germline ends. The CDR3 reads CASSLTPDSRRTDTQYF. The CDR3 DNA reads TGTGCCAGCAGCTTAACGCCGGACTCCCGGAGGACAGATACGCAGTATTTT.

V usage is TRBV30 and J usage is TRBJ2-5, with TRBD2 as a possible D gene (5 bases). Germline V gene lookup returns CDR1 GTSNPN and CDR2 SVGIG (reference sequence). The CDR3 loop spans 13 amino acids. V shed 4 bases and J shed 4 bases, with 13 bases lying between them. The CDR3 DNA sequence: TGTGCCTGGACCCCGGAAGGGAGAGAGACCCAGTACTTC. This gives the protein CAWTPEGRETQYF.

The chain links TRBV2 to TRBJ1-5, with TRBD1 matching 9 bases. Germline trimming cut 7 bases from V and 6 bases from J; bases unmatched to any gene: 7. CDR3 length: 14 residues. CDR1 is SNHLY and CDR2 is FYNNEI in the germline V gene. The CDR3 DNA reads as TGTGCCAGCAACGGGGACAGGGCAAGTCAGCCCCAGCATTTT. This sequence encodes CASNGDRASQPQHF.

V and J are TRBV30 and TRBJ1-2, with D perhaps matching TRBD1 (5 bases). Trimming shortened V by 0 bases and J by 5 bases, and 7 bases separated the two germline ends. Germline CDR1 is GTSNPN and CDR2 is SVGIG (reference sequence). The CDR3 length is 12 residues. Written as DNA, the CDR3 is TGTGCCTGGAGTGTAGGACAATATGGCTACACCTTC. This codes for CAWSVGQYGYTF.

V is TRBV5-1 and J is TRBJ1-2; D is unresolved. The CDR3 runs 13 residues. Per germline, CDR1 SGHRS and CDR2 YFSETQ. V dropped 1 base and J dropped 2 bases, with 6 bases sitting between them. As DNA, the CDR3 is TGCGCCAGCAGCTTGCGACTGAACTATGGCTACACCTTC. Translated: CASSLRLNYGYTF.

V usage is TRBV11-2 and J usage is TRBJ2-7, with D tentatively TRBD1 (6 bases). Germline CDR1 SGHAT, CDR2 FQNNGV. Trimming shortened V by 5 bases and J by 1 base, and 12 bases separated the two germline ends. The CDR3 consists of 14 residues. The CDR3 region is CASSQNRDSYEQYF. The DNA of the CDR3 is TGTGCCAGCAGCCAAAACAGGGATTCCTACGAGCAGTACTTC.

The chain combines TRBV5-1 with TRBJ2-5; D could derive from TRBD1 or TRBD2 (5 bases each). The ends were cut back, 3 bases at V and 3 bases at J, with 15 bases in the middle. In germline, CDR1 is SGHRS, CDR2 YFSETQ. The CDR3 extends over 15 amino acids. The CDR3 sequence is CASSSLTGPEETQYF. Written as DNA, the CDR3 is TGCGCCAGCAGCTCCTTAACGGGACCAGAAGAGACCCAGTACTTC.

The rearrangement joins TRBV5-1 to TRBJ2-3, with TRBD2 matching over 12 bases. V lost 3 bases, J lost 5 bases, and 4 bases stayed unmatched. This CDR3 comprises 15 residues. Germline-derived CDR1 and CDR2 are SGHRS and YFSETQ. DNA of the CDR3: TGCGCCAGCAGCTGGACTAGCGGGGAGGGAGATACGCAGTATTTT. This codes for CASSWTSGEGDTQYF.

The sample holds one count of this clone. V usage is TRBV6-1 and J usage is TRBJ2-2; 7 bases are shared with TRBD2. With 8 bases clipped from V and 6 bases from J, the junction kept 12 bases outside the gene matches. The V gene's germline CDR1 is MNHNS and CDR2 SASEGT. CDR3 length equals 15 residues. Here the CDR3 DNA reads TGTGCCAGCGGGAGGGTCGGGTCTCCACCCGGGGAGCTGTTTTTT. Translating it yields CASGRVGSPPGELFF.

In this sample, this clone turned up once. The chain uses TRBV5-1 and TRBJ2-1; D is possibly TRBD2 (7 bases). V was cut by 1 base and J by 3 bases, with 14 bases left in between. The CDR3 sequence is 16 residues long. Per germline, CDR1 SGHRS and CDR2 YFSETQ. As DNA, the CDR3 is TGCGCCAGCAGCTTGCTGGGCGGGGGCCTCTACAATGAGCAGTTCTTC. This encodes CASSLLGGGLYNEQFF.

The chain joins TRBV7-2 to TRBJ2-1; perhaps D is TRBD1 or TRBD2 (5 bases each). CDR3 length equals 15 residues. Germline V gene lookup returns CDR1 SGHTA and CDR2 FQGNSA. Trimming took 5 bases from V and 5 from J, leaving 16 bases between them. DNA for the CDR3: TGTGCCAGCAGCCCGAGGGGAACGACGGACAATGAGCAGTTCTTC. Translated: CASSPRGTTDNEQFF.

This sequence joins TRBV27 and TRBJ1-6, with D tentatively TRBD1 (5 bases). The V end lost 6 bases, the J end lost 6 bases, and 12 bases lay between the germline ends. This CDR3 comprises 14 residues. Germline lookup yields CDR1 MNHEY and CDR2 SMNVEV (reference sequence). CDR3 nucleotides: TGTGCCAGCAGCCCAGGGTTACCTAATTCACCCCTCCACTTT. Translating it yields CASSPGLPNSPLHF.

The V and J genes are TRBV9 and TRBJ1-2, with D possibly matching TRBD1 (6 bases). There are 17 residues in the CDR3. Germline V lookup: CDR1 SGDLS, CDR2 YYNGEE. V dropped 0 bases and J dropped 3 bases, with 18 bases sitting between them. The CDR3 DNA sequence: TGTGCCAGCAGCGTAGGGCTCGGTGTCAGGGGAGACTATGGCTACACCTTC. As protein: CASSVGLGVRGDYGYTF.

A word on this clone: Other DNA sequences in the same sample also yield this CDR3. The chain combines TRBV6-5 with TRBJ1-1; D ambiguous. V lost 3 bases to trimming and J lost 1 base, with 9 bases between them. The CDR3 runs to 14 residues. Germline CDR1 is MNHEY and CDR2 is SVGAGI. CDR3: CASSYGQRNTEAFF. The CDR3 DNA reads TGTGCCAGCAGTTATGGTCAGCGGAACACTGAAGCTTTCTTT.

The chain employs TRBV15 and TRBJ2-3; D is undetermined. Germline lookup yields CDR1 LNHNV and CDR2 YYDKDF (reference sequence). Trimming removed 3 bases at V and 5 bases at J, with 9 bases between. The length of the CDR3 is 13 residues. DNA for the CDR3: TGTGCCACCAGCAGCGGATCTCAAGATACGCAGTATTTT. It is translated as CATSSGSQDTQYF.

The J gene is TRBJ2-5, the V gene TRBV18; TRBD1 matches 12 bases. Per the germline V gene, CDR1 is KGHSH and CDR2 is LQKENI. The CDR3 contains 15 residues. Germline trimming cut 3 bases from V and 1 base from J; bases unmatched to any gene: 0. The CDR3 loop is CASSPGQGAQETQYF. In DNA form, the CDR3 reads TGTGCCAGCTCACCGGGACAGGGGGCCCAAGAGACCCAGTACTTC.

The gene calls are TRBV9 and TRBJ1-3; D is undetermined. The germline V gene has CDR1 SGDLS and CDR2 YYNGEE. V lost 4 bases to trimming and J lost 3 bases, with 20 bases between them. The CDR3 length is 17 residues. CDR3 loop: CASSPNMWTAGGNTIYF. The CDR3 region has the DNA TGTGCCAGCAGCCCGAATATGTGGACGGCCGGTGGAAACACCATATATTTT.

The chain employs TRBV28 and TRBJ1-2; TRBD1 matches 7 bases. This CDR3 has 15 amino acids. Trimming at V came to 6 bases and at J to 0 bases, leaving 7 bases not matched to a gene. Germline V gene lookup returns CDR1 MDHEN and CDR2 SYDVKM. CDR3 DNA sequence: TGTGCCAGCAGAGTGAACAGGGGCACTAACTATGGCTACACCTTC. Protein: CASRVNRGTNYGYTF.

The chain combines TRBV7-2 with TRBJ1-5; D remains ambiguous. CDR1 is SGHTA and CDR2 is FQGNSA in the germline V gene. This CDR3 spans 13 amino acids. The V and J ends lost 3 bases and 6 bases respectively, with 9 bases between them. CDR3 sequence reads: CASSFETSQPQHF. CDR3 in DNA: TGTGCCAGCAGCTTCGAGACAAGTCAGCCCCAGCATTTT.

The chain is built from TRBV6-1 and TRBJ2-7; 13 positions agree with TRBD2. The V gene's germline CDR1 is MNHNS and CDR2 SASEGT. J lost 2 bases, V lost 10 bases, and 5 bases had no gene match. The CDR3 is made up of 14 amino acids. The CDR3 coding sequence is TGTGCCACCGAGGGGACTAGCGGGACCTACGAGCAGTACTTC. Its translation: CATEGTSGTYEQYF.

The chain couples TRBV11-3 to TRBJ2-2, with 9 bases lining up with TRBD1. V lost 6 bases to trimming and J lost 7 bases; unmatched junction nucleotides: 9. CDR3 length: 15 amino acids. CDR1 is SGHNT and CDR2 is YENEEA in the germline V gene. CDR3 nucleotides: TGTGCCAGCAGGACTACAGGGGGCAGAAACGGGGAGCTGTTTTTT. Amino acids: CASRTTGGRNGELFF.

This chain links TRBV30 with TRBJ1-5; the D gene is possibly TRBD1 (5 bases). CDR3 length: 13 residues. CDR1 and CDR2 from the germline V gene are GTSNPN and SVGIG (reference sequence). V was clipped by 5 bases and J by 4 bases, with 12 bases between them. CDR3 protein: CAWGGGGNQPQHF. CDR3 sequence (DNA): TGTGCCTGGGGCGGGGGGGGAAATCAGCCCCAGCATTTT.

DNA for the CDR3: TGTGCCAGCAGCAAACCGGCCTCGGCTTTCTTT. This sequence encodes CASSKPASAFF. The chain has TRBV21-1 and TRBJ1-1. TRBV21-1 is reported as a pseudogene. This CDR3 has 11 residues.